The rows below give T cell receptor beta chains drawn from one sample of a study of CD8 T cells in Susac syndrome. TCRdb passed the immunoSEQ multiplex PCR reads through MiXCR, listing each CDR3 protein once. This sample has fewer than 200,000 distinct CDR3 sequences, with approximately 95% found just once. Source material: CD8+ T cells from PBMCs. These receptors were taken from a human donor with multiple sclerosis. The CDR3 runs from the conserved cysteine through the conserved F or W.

CASSQVWRGAGEQFF,TRBJ2-1,TRBV4-1
CSARRYVEQFF,TRBJ2-1,TRBV20-1
CASSRLGQGEYEQYF,TRBJ2-7,TRBV21-1
CASSSQGVGYTF,TRBJ1-2,TRBV7-9
CARRHSNQPQHF,TRBJ1-5,TRBV6-4
CASSFPTSGSTYNEQFF,TRBJ2-1,TRBV28
CASSPAEDRTYLYTF,TRBJ1-2,TRBV11-2
CASSPERGVRFDSYNEQFF,TRBJ2-1,TRBV7-9
CASSLSSGTQETQYF,TRBJ2-5,TRBV7-9
CSVPGGTHYGYTF,TRBJ1-2,TRBV29-1
CASVEGLTEAFF,TRBJ1-1,TRBV2
CASSLDRVSGRYQETQYF,TRBJ2-5,TRBV11-2
CASSSTSGGLRHEQFF,TRBJ2-1,TRBV13
CASSQDMGGNQPQHF,TRBJ1-5,TRBV4-1
CSVAGTQYF,TRBJ2-5,TRBV29-1
CSVTGFTEAFF,TRBJ1-1,TRBV29-1
CASRAGSYEQYF,TRBJ2-7,TRBV7-9
CASSWEQGRAEAFF,TRBJ1-1,TRBV7-3
CASSQGLEGGYEQYF,TRBJ2-7,TRBV3-1
CASSLDYREDNEQFF,TRBJ2-1,TRBV5-6
CASSFIRNTEAFF,TRBJ1-1,TRBV28
CASSLGQMNTEAFF,TRBJ1-1,TRBV19
CASSLETGWNNEQFF,TRBJ2-1,TRBV5-1
CASSLVLYNSPLHF,TRBJ1-6,TRBV5-8
CASSRRQGYNEQYF,TRBJ2-7,TRBV5-4
CATRPKLLGSEILGNQPQHF,TRBJ1-5,TRBV24-1
CASSSLGGPEAFF,TRBJ1-1,TRBV11-2
CASSLTRETQYF,TRBJ2-5,TRBV11-2
CASSLGTRDNEQFF,TRBJ2-1,TRBV13
CATQGRATEYYGYTF,TRBJ1-2,TRBV19
CASRDREPGANVLTF,TRBJ2-6,TRBV12-3/TRBV12-4
CASSLTANQPQHF,TRBJ1-5,TRBV28
CASSLGIGRGEAQYF,TRBJ2-5,TRBV6-5
CASSQGRGFAEAFF,TRBJ1-1,TRBV4-1
CAIRDGPIWDEQFF,TRBJ2-1,TRBV10-3
CASSQDRNEQYF,TRBJ2-7,TRBV3-1
CASSWASGSVNEQFF,TRBJ2-1,TRBV19
CSAPRTSGVTYEQYF,TRBJ2-7,TRBV20-1
CATGTADTQYF,TRBJ2-3,TRBV24-1
CASSESTGDTPRTEAFF,TRBJ1-1,TRBV9
CASSVFGGGKDTQYF,TRBJ2-3,TRBV9
CSASAAGSYEQYF,TRBJ2-7,TRBV20-1